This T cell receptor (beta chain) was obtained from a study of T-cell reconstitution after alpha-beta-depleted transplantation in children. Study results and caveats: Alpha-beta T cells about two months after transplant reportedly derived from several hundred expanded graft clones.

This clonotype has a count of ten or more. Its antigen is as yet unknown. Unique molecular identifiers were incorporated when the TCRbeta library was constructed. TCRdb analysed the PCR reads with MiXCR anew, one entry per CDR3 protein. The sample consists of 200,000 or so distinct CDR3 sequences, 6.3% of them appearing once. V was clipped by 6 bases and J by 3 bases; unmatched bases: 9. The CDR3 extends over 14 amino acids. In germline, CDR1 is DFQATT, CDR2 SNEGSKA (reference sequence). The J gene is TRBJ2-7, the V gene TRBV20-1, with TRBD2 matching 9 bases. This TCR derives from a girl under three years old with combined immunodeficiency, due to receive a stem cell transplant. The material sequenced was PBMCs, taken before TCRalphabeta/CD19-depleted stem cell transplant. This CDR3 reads CSAHSGGPFYEQYF. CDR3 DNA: TGCAGTGCCCACAGCGGGGGGCCATTCTACGAGCAGTACTTC.